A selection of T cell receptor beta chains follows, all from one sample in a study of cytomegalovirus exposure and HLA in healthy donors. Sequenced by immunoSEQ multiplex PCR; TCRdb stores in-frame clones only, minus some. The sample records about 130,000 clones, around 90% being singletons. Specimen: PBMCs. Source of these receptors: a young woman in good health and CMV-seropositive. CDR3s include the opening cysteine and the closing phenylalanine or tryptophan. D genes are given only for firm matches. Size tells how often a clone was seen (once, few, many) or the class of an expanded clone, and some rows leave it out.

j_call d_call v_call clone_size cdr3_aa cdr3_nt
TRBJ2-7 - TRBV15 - CATSRERGRAPEQYF TGTGCCACCAGCAGAGAAAGGGGCAGGGCTCCCGAGCAGTACTTC
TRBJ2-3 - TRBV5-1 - CASSNWDSGPDTQYF TGCGCCAGCAGCAACTGGGACTCAGGGCCAGATACGCAGTATTTT
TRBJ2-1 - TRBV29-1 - CSVRGGSYNEQFF TGCAGCGTTCGAGGGGGCTCCTACAATGAGCAGTTCTTC
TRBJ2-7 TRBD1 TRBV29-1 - CSVPGQNYEQYF TGCAGCGTCCCGGGACAGAACTACGAGCAGTACTTC
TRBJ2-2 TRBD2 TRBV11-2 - CASSSDLAGDTGELFF TGTGCCAGCAGTTCCGATCTAGCGGGAGACACCGGGGAGCTGTTTTTT
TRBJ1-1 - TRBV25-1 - CASAPGSGTEAFF TGTGCCAGCGCCCCGGGGAGTGGGACTGAAGCTTTCTTT
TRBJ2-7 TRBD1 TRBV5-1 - CASSMGQGSYEQYF TGCGCCAGCAGCATGGGACAGGGATCCTACGAGCAGTACTTC
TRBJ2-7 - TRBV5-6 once CASSYGTSRGVLHF TGTGCCAGCAGCTATGGGACTTCCAGAGGGGTTTTGCACTTC
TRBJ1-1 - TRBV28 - CASSRTAMNTEAFF TGTGCCAGCAGCCGGACAGCCATGAACACTGAAGCTTTCTTT
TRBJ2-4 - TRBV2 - CASSDVGIRSIAKNIQYF TGTGCCAGCAGTGACGTCGGAATTCGGAGTATAGCCAAAAACATTCAGTACTTC
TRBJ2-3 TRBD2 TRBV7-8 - CASSDGLARYTDTQYF TGTGCCAGCAGCGATGGACTAGCGCGTTACACAGATACGCAGTATTTT